The 28 T cell receptor beta chains in this list originate from one sample, sequenced in a study of cytomegalovirus exposure and HLA in healthy donors. The PCR employed 60 Vbeta primers together with 13 Jbeta primers. Measured with immunoSEQ multiplex PCR; TCRdb has only the in-frame clones, and not every one. Of over 150,000 clones detected, roughly four fifths appear once; the ten largest clones hold 1.6%. Material: PBMCs. The receptor source for this set is a man aged 45-65 years in good health and CMV-seronegative.

The gene calls are TRBV28 and TRBJ2-7; TRBD1 agrees at 9 bases. The germline V gene has CDR1 MDHEN and CDR2 SYDVKM. The V gene end was trimmed by 3 bases and the J gene end by 7 bases; junction bases not matched to a gene: 10. CDR3 length: 15 amino acids. Here the CDR3 DNA reads TGTGCCAGCAGTTTGCCGGGACAGGGTCTGGGGGAGCAGTACTTC. Its translation: CASSLPGQGLGEQYF.

This chain connects TRBV9 to TRBJ2-7; 7 bases are shared with TRBD2. With 1 base clipped from V and 4 bases from J, the junction kept 8 bases outside the gene matches. The CDR3 is 15 residues long. Germline V CDR1 and CDR2: SGDLS, YYNGEE. CDR3 in DNA: TGTGCCAGCAGCGTAAATGGCGGGAGTCAGTACGAGCAGTACTTC. Translating it yields CASSVNGGSQYEQYF.

This chain uses TRBV6-5 with TRBJ1-3, with D possibly matching TRBD1 (6 bases). Germline lookup yields CDR1 MNHEY and CDR2 SVGAGI. This CDR3 is 15 amino acids long. Trimming left V 6 bases short and J 0 bases short, with 12 bases between. CDR3 sequence reads: CASSNRDVSGNTIYF. The CDR3 coding sequence is TGTGCCAGCAGCAACAGGGACGTCTCTGGAAACACCATATATTTT.

The chain recombines TRBV7-8 with TRBJ2-5; 8 bases align to TRBD1. The V gene's germline CDR1 is SGHVS and CDR2 FQNEAQ. V dropped 2 bases and J dropped 4; count of bases not matched to a gene: 6. There are 15 residues in the CDR3. DNA of the CDR3: TGTGCCAGCAGCTTATTTTTTGACAGGGGAGAGACCCAGTACTTC. It translates to CASSLFFDRGETQYF.

The chain combines TRBV7-9 with TRBJ2-5; 9 bases align to TRBD1. The CDR3 is 17 residues long. V trimming: 5 bases; J trimming: 5 bases; junction bases outside the gene matches: 15. Germline CDR1 and CDR2: SEHNR and FQNEAQ (reference sequence). As DNA, the CDR3 is TGTGCCAGCAGCACAATTATCGACAGGGGGGGGCGGGAGACCCAGTACTTC. This codes for CASSTIIDRGGRETQYF.

The V and J genes are TRBV11-1 and TRBJ2-7, with 9 bases matching TRBD1. Trimming cost V 6 bases and J 2 bases; bases outside gene matches: 11. Germline loops: CDR1 SGHAT, CDR2 FQDESV (reference sequence). There are 16 residues in the CDR3. The CDR3 is CASSAAGTGNPYEQYF. CDR3 nucleotide sequence: TGTGCCAGCAGTGCGGCCGGGACAGGGAACCCCTACGAGCAGTACTTC.

The chain is built from TRBV7-6 and TRBJ2-7; 10 nucleotides line up with TRBD1. This CDR3 has 14 amino acids. The ends lost 7 bases at V and 7 bases at J; junction bases unmatched: 10. Germline CDR1 and CDR2: SGHVS and FNYEAQ. As DNA, the CDR3 is TGTGCCAGCACCCCGGGACAGGGGTCTATGGAGCAGTACTTC. Translating it yields CASTPGQGSMEQYF.

The V and J genes are TRBV7-9 and TRBJ2-1; 7 bases align to TRBD1. Germline CDR1 SEHNR, CDR2 FQNEAQ (reference sequence). This CDR3 contains 12 residues. In DNA, the CDR3 is TGTGCTATAGGGGGCAGGGTGGATGAGCAGTTCTTC. Its protein is CAIGGRVDEQFF. The entire variable domain, with the rest obtained from reference TRBV7-9 and TRBJ2-1, is as follows: DTGVSQNPRHKITKRGQNVTFRCDPISEHNRLYWYRQTLGQGPEFLTYFQNEAQLEKSRLLSDRFSAERPKGSFSTLEIQRTEQGDSAMYLCAIGGRVDEQFFGPGTRLTVL.

The chain combines TRBV21-1 with TRBJ1-1. TRBV21-1 represents a pseudogene. The CDR3 is made up of 14 amino acids. The CDR3 DNA sequence: TGTGCCAGCAGCAAAGGGGGGGTACACACTGAAGCTTTCTTT. This codes for CASSKGGVHTEAFF.

The rearrangement joins TRBV25-1 to TRBJ2-5; a possible D gene is TRBD2 (7 bases). The end of the DNA fits TRBJ2-7 better, so the J call may be wrong. Germline CDR1 reads MGHDK; CDR2 reads SYGVNS. This CDR3 is built from 16 residues. This CDR3 reads CASSDRGGGTDHEQYF. The CDR3 DNA follows: TGTGCCAGCAGTGACAGGGGCGGGGGAACGGACCACGAGCAGTACTTC.

The V call is TRBV5-1, the J call TRBJ2-5; maybe TRBD2 (6 bases). The CDR3 is 14 amino acids. V lost 4 bases, J lost 1 base, and 11 bases lay in between. Germline V lookup: CDR1 SGHRS, CDR2 YFSETQ. The CDR3 DNA sequence: TGCGCCAGCAGCCCCGCGGGGAGCCAAGAGACCCAGTACTTC. Residues: CASSPAGSQETQYF.

About this clone itself: One end of the junction varies from germline; a read error may be responsible. The J gene is TRBJ2-7, the V gene TRBV7-9; 7 bases are shared with TRBD1. The CDR3 is 15 amino acids. Germline V gene data show CDR1 as SEHNR and CDR2 as FQNEAQ (reference sequence). The chain's CDR3 is CSSSLARQGPAEQYF. The CDR3 region has the DNA TGTTCCAGCAGCTTAGCTCGACAGGGACCTGCCGAGCAGTACTTC.

J is TRBJ2-1 and V is TRBV18, with 11 bases fitting TRBD2. Germline assignment: CDR1 KGHSH and CDR2 LQKENI. V was clipped by 7 bases and J by 4 bases; unmatched bases: 3. The CDR3 is made up of 14 amino acids. The CDR3 here is CASLRTSGYNEQFF. For the CDR3, the DNA is TGTGCCAGCTTAAGGACTAGCGGGTACAATGAGCAGTTCTTC.

The chain combines TRBV6-5 with TRBJ2-7; TRBD1 matches 9 bases. The germline V gene has CDR1 MNHEY and CDR2 SVGAGI. With V trimmed by 8 bases and J by 5 bases, 7 bases remained unmatched. The CDR3 loop spans 13 amino acids. CDR3 sequence (DNA): TGTGCCAGCGCCCGGGACAGGGTTGACGAGCAGTACTTC. Its protein is CASARDRVDEQYF.

This clone turned up a few times. The rearrangement uses TRBV6-5 and TRBJ2-1; 7 bases fit TRBD1. The V gene end was trimmed by 7 bases and the J gene end by 4 bases; junction bases not matched to a gene: 7. This CDR3 spans 14 amino acids. Germline loops: CDR1 MNHEY, CDR2 SVGAGI. This chain's CDR3 is CASKPGQRYNEQFF. CDR3 in DNA: TGTGCCAGCAAACCGGGACAGAGATACAATGAGCAGTTCTTC.

V usage is TRBV13 and J usage is TRBJ2-1, with 10 bases that match TRBD2. Germline loops: CDR1 PRHDT, CDR2 FYEKMQ (reference sequence). This CDR3 has 15 amino acids. With V trimmed by 1 base and J by 7 bases, 4 bases remained unmatched. The CDR3, as DNA: TGTGCCAGCAGCTTAGCTAGCGGGAGCGCGAATGAGCAGTTCTTC. The encoded protein is CASSLASGSANEQFF.

The chain recombines TRBV6-1 with TRBJ2-3; D might be TRBD1 (5 bases). Trimming removed 2 bases from V and 1 base from J, with 10 bases in between. Germline V gene lookup returns CDR1 MNHNS and CDR2 SASEGT. This CDR3 is built from 15 residues. CDR3 in amino acids: CASSEQGLGTDTQYF. CDR3 nucleotide sequence: TGTGCCAGCAGTGAACAGGGCCTCGGCACAGATACGCAGTATTTT.

The chain couples TRBV7-6 to TRBJ1-5; 11 bases map to TRBD1. This CDR3 has 16 amino acids. The germline V gene has CDR1 SGHVS and CDR2 FNYEAQ. J was trimmed by 5 bases and V by 2 bases; bases with no gene match: 5. CDR3 sequence (DNA): TGTGCCAGCAGCTTATTGGACAGGGGGCATCATCAGCCCCAGCATTTT. Its protein product is CASSLLDRGHHQPQHF.

This clone was observed once. This rearrangement joins TRBV7-2 to TRBJ1-1; 10 bases fit TRBD1. The CDR3 contains 16 residues. J was trimmed by 0 bases and V by 5 bases; bases with no gene match: 6. Germline values: CDR1 SGHTA, CDR2 FQGNSA. The CDR3 nucleotides are TGTGCCAGCAGCAGGCGACAGGGGGCTGTGAACACTGAAGCTTTCTTT. Amino acids: CASSRRQGAVNTEAFF.

This chain joins TRBV7-2 and TRBJ2-1, with 13 bases aligning to TRBD2. After removal of 5 bases from V and 9 bases from J, the junction contained 7 bases not matched to a gene. The CDR3 is 15 residues long. The germline V gene has CDR1 SGHTA and CDR2 FQGNSA. The CDR3 loop reads CASSTRTSGGGEQFF. The CDR3 bases are TGTGCCAGCAGCACTCGGACTAGCGGGGGAGGTGAGCAGTTCTTC.

The rearrangement joins TRBV2 to TRBJ2-2; D unresolved. CDR1 and CDR2 from the germline V gene are SNHLY and FYNNEI. The CDR3 spans 15 residues. V gave up 7 bases and J gave up 2 bases, with 14 bases separating them. Here the CDR3 DNA reads TGTGCCAGCAAGGCGGAGACCCCCAACACCGGGGAGCTGTTTTTT. Translation gives CASKAETPNTGELFF.

The V gene is TRBV28, the J gene TRBJ2-5; 9 bases align to TRBD1. The last part of the DNA fits TRBJ2-7 better; the J call may be wrong. The CDR3 loop spans 14 amino acids. Germline assignment: CDR1 MDHEN and CDR2 SYDVKM. CDR3 coding DNA: TGTGCCAGCAGCGACGGGACAGGGTCCTACGAGCAGTACTTC. Its translation: CASSDGTGSYEQYF.

The chain recombines TRBV11-2 with TRBJ2-4, with 9 positions matching TRBD1. CDR1 and CDR2 from the germline V gene are SGHAT and FQNNGV. This CDR3 region has 15 residues. V lost 0 bases to trimming and J lost 10 bases; unmatched junction nucleotides: 7. The DNA of the CDR3 is TGTGCCAGCAGCTTAGATCGGACAGGGGCCCATATTCAGTACTTC. It translates to CASSLDRTGAHIQYF. Supplemented by reference TRBV11-2 and TRBJ2-4, the full variable domain reads EAGVAQSPRYKIIEKRQSVAFWCNPISGHATLYWYQQILGQGPKLLIQFQNNGVVDDSQLPKDRFSAERLKGVDSTLKIQPAKLEDSAVYLCASSLDRTGAHIQYFGAGTRLSVL.

The rearrangement links TRBV19 to TRBJ2-3; D may be TRBD2 (5 bases). CDR1 and CDR2 (germline): LNHDA, SQIVND (reference sequence). V lost 3 bases to trimming and J lost 6 bases, with 19 bases between them. The length of the CDR3 is 16 residues. The CDR3 loop reads CASSIPSSLRGDTQYF. The CDR3 nucleotides are TGTGCCAGTAGTATCCCTTCTAGCCTTCGAGGGGATACGCAGTATTTT.

This clone is a singleton in its sample. The chain is built from TRBV19 and TRBJ2-1; D gene ambiguous. Trimming stripped 3 bases from V and 6 bases from J, with 12 bases between. The CDR3 loop spans 14 amino acids. Germline CDR1 LNHDA, CDR2 SQIVND (reference sequence). The CDR3 bases are TGTGCCAGTAGTATCCCACCGTCGGTCAATGAGCAGTTCTTC. This encodes CASSIPPSVNEQFF.

The V and J genes are TRBV18 and TRBJ2-5; a possible D gene is TRBD2 (5 bases). Germline CDR1 and CDR2: KGHSH and LQKENI. This CDR3 has 14 amino acids. V dropped 0 bases and J dropped 5 bases, with 10 bases sitting between them. This CDR3 is CASSPPRGRETQYF. CDR3 nucleotide sequence: TGTGCCAGCTCACCACCCCGAGGGCGGGAGACCCAGTACTTC.

The V gene is TRBV28, the J gene TRBJ1-2, with 8 positions matching TRBD1. The ends lost 3 bases at V and 3 bases at J; junction bases unmatched: 6. CDR3 length equals 15 residues. Per the germline V gene, CDR1 is MDHEN and CDR2 is SYDVKM. CDR3 nucleotides: TGTGCCAGCAGTTTCGGACAGGGAGGATACTATGGCTACACCTTC. The encoded protein is CASSFGQGGYYGYTF.

As to this clone: The junction and the germline gene differ at one end; a read error may be behind it. This rearrangement joins TRBV7-7 to TRBJ2-3, with 8 bases lining up with TRBD1. The CDR3 is 15 residues long. Germline V CDR1 and CDR2: SSHAT, FNYEAQ (reference sequence). The CDR3 loop is CASSATGGWADTQYF. CDR3 nucleotide sequence: TGTGCTAGCAGCGCAACAGGGGGATGGGCAGATACGCAGTATTTT.